This T cell receptor (beta chain) comes out of a study of blood T cell repertoires in COVID-19. Whole-study context: The origin of the acute and convalescent COVID-19 samples was the United States, Italy and Spain.

Participants were aged roughly 18 to 90 years, lived in 24 US areas, and enrolled virtually. V lost 0 bases and J lost 0, with 15 bases in between. The CDR3 sequence is 18 residues long. Germline-derived CDR1 and CDR2 are KGHSY and FQNENV. The protocol was immunoSEQ multiplex PCR, while the TCRdb copy is restricted to in-frame clones and leaves out a portion. The sample shows hundreds of thousands of clones, about 88% of them seen only once. The sequence came from a woman aged 55-75 years who had recovered from COVID-19. Sequencing input: PBMCs or T cells enriched from blood (not recorded which). The chain joins TRBV16 to TRBJ1-3; the D gene is possibly TRBD1 (6 bases). The CDR3: CASSQSIGQFTSGNTIYF. Written as DNA, the CDR3 is TGTGCCAGCAGCCAATCGATCGGACAGTTTACCTCTGGAAACACCATATATTTT.